These 14 T cell receptor beta chains were sequenced from one sample in a study of blood T cell repertoires in COVID-19 (dated by TCRdb to about 2020). The library was prepared using the immunoSEQ multiplex PCR assay. In TCRdb, the immuneACCESS table is reduced to in-frame sequences with V and J assigned. These tables do not hold every clone; where another copy was compared, an unresolved V gene accounts for under half, and the others remain unexplained. The table for this sample lists 160,000 or so clones; roughly 85% of them were counted only once. About 5.6% of the sample comes from the top ten. Sequenced material: peripheral blood. The receptors derive from a woman aged 45-65 years with COVID-19, enrolled during active disease.

CDR3 amino acids: CASSQGQETDTQYF. CDR3 DNA sequence: TGTGCCAGCAGCCAAGGACAGGAAACAGATACGCAGTATTTT. The chain uses TRBV14 and TRBJ2-3; weak D call: TRBD1 (6 bases). The CDR3 runs 14 residues. Trimming took 1 base from V and 3 from J, leaving 8 bases between them. Germline CDR1 and CDR2: SGHDN and FVKESK.

This clone was picked up one time. V and J are TRBV14 and TRBJ2-1; TRBD2 agrees at 9 bases. The CDR3 sequence is 17 residues long. V lost 1 base and J lost 4; bases outside the gene matches: 8. Germline CDR1 is SGHDN and CDR2 is FVKESK. Here the CDR3 reads CASSQGLSLAGYNEQFF. The CDR3 DNA is TGTGCCAGCAGCCAAGGGCTCTCGCTAGCGGGGTACAATGAGCAGTTCTTC.

The chain recombines TRBV6-5 with TRBJ2-7, with D maybe TRBD1 (6 bases). Germline V gives CDR1 MNHEY, CDR2 SVGAGI. This CDR3 has 15 residues. V was trimmed by 8 bases and J by 5 bases, leaving 22 bases between them. CDR3 protein: CASASGGRGSNEQYF. For the CDR3, the DNA is TGTGCCAGCGCCTCGGGTGGCAGGGGATCCAACGAGCAGTACTTC.

This clone showed up just a few times. The rearrangement links TRBV6-5 to TRBJ2-2; weak D call: TRBD1 (5 bases). V lost 6 bases, J lost 0 bases, and 11 bases lay in between. CDR1 and CDR2 from the germline V gene are MNHEY and SVGAGI. CDR3 length: 15 residues. The CDR3: CASSLGDTNTGELFF. In DNA, the CDR3 is TGTGCCAGCAGCCTAGGGGATACGAACACCGGGGAGCTGTTTTTT.

The rearrangement joins TRBV25-1 to TRBJ2-1; possibly TRBD1 for D (6 bases). Germline-derived CDR1 and CDR2 are MGHDK and SYGVNS. Trimming cost V 4 bases and J 5 bases, with 9 bases left between them. This CDR3 region has 13 residues. CDR3 in amino acids: CASSAGDDNEQFF. As DNA, the CDR3 is TGTGCCAGCAGTGCAGGGGATGACAATGAGCAGTTCTTC.

The chain recombines TRBV19 with TRBJ2-2; TRBD1 might be the D (5 bases). CDR1 is LNHDA and CDR2 is SQIVND in the germline V gene (reference sequence). CDR3 size: 15 residues. V was cut by 5 bases and J by 4 bases, with 14 bases left in between. The CDR3 is CASSPGQGGTGELFF. The CDR3 nucleotides read TGTGCCAGTAGTCCCGGGCAGGGCGGCACCGGGGAGCTGTTTTTT.

The V gene is TRBV27, the J gene TRBJ1-1; TRBD1 is a possible D gene (6 bases). The CDR3 extends over 12 amino acids. The V gene lost 2 bases and the J gene lost 8 bases, with 9 bases spanning the gap. Germline values: CDR1 MNHEY, CDR2 SMNVEV (reference sequence). CDR3 in amino acids: CASSLQGREAFF. CDR3 nucleotide sequence: TGTGCCAGCAGTTTACAGGGGCGAGAAGCTTTCTTT.

The V call is TRBV2, the J call TRBJ2-3, with TRBD2 identical over 11 bases. Germline V lookup: CDR1 SNHLY, CDR2 FYNNEI. The V and J ends lost 10 bases and 1 base, in that order; junction bases with no gene match: 7. The CDR3 contains 15 residues. This CDR3 is CATPGSGGGTDTQYF. As DNA, the CDR3 is TGTGCCACTCCGGGTAGCGGGGGGGGCACAGATACGCAGTATTTT.

About this clone: Different DNA sequences within this sample yield the same CDR3. The chain has TRBV6-5 and TRBJ1-1, with a weak D call TRBD1 (5 bases). Trimming took off 4 bases at V and 1 base at J, with 10 bases between the two ends. Germline V gene lookup returns CDR1 MNHEY and CDR2 SVGAGI. The CDR3 runs 14 residues. CDR3 coding DNA: TGTGCCAGCAGTTCACCGACAGAGAACACTGAAGCTTTCTTT. Translating gives CASSSPTENTEAFF.

The J gene is TRBJ2-7, the V gene TRBV10-2; unclear D gene. From germline, CDR1 is WSHSY and CDR2 SAAADI. The germline V and J ends were trimmed by 6 bases and 4 bases, with 16 bases remaining between them. The CDR3 has 14 amino acids. In DNA form, the CDR3 reads TGCGCCAGCAGGGAAAGCTCCGGCGGTTACGAGCAGTACTTC. This encodes CASRESSGGYEQYF.

The chain has TRBV30 and TRBJ1-1; D perhaps matches TRBD1 (6 bases). Trimming took off 5 bases at V and 8 bases at J, with 15 bases between the two ends. Germline CDR1 reads GTSNPN; CDR2 reads SVGIG (reference sequence). The CDR3 has 12 amino acids. Here the CDR3 DNA reads TGTGCCTGGGGACCCACAGGGAAAGAAGCTTTCTTT. Encoded protein: CAWGPTGKEAFF.

This clone was counted once. The sample contains more than one DNA sequence encoding this CDR3. The chain has TRBV9 and TRBJ2-3; TRBD1 might be the D (6 bases). The length of the CDR3 is 14 residues. Germline CDR1 is SGDLS and CDR2 is YYNGEE. Trimming removed 0 bases at V and 5 bases at J, with 10 bases between. The CDR3 is CASSVEGGLDTQYF. CDR3 bases: TGTGCCAGCAGCGTAGAAGGGGGTCTAGATACGCAGTATTTT.

The chain has TRBV10-2 and TRBJ1-1; 8 nucleotides match TRBD1. Unmatched junction bases numbered 13, after V lost 7 bases and J lost 6 bases. This CDR3 comprises 15 residues. Germline-derived CDR1 and CDR2 are WSHSY and SAAADI. The CDR3 sequence: CASTPTGAGGAEAFF. In DNA form, the CDR3 reads TGCGCCAGCACCCCGACAGGGGCCGGCGGTGCTGAAGCTTTCTTT.

The rearrangement links TRBV3-1 (or the pseudogene TRBV3-2) to TRBJ2-1, with 12 bases matching TRBD2. Germline CDR1 LGHDT, CDR2 YNNKEL (reference sequence). The CDR3 runs to 16 residues. V shed 1 base, J shed 7 bases, and the junction held 5 bases outside the gene matches. The CDR3 region is CASSQAASGGANEQFF. CDR3 bases: TGTGCCAGCAGCCAAGCGGCTAGCGGGGGGGCAAATGAGCAGTTCTTC.